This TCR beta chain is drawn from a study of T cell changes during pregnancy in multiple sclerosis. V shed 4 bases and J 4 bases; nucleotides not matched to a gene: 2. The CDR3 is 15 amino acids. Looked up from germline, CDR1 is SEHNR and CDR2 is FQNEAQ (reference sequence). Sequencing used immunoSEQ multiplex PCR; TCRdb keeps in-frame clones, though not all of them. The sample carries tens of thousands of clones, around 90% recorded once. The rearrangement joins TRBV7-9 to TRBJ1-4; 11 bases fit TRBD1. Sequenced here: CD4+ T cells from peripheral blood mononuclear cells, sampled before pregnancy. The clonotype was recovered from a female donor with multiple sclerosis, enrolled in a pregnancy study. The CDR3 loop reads CASSSGTGGNEKLFF. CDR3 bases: TGTGCCAGCAGCTCCGGGACAGGGGGTAATGAAAAACTGTTTTTT.